The present TCR beta chain was sequenced within a study of cytomegalovirus exposure and HLA in healthy donors. PCR was performed using 60 Vbeta and 13 Jbeta primers. The data were produced by immunoSEQ multiplex PCR, yet TCRdb's version contains in-frame clones alone and is incomplete. The sample consists of roughly 98,000 clones, about four fifths of them appearing once. As to this clone: What it binds is not known.

Trimming removed 3 bases at V and 8 bases at J, with 8 bases between. Germline CDR1 reads MNHNS; CDR2 reads SASEGT. CDR3 length: 12 residues. Regarding the study as a whole: Across donors, sequencing depth was assumed by presence/absence analyses to be roughly uniform. Later, an analysis found that common viral pathogens appeared to be linked with several of the most significant clusters. TCR beta V segments were, for the most part, productive about 87% or about 30% of the time in an earlier analysis. HLA alleles were associated with roughly 17,000 TCR beta sequences in a later analysis at 0.05 false discovery rate.

Input material: PBMCs. The chain uses TRBV6-1 and TRBJ2-1; unclear D gene. The sequence was obtained from a man between 18 and 35 years old in good health and CMV-seropositive. CDR3 nucleotides: TGTGCCAGCAGTGATTTGTGGCATGAGCAGTTCTTC. It translates to CASSDLWHEQFF.